The clone carrying this T cell receptor (beta chain) was recorded a few times. This record belongs to a study of control samples from healthy donors and cancer patients. This table comes from immunoSEQ multiplex PCR, and its TCRdb copy is limited to in-frame clones, with some not included. This table holds some 120,000 clones, about nine tenths found once. The length of the CDR3 is 13 residues. The V gene lost 2 bases and the J gene lost 4 bases, with 8 bases spanning the gap. Germline V gives CDR1 LGHDT, CDR2 YNNKEL (reference sequence). Sequenced material: blood. The clonotype was recovered from a young woman in good health. This chain connects TRBV3-1 (or the pseudogene TRBV3-2) to TRBJ1-2; D may be TRBD1 (5 bases). The CDR3: CASSQPDSYGYTF. CDR3 coding DNA: TGTGCCAGCAGCCAACCTGACAGCTATGGCTACACCTTC.